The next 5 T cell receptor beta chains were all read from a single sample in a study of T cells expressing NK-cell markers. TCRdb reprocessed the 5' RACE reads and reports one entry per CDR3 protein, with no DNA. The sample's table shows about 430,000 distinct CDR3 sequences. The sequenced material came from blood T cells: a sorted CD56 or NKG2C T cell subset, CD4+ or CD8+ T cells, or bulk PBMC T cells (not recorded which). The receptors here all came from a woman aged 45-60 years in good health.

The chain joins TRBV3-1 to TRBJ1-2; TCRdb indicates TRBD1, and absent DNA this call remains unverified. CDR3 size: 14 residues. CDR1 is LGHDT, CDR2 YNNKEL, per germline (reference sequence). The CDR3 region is CASSPGQGDYGYTF.

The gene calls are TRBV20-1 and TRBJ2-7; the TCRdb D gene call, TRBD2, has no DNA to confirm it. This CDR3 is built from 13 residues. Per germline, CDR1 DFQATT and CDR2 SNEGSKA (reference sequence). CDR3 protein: CSAVLAGVDEQYF.

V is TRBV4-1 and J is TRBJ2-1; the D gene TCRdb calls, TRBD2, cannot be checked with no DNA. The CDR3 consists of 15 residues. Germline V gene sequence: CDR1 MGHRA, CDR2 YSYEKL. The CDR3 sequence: CASSPLGLAKNEQFF.

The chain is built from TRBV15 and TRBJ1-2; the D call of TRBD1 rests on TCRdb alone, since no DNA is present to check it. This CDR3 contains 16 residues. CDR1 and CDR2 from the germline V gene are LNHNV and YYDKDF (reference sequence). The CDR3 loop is CATSRDYRQGTAGYTF.

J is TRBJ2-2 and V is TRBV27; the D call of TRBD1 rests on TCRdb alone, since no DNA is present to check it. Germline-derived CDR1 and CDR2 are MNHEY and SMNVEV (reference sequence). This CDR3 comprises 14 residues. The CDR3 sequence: CASYLTGGTGELFF.